The 8 T cell receptor beta chains in this list originate from one sample, sequenced in a study of Tregs in tolerant kidney transplant recipients. Sequenced by immunoSEQ multiplex PCR; TCRdb stores in-frame clones only, minus some. This sample yields approximately 75,000 clones, of which 91% are seen a single time; approximately 0.35% belongs to the top ten. Sample: Tregs from blood, taken before the transplant. Receptor source: a human donor who received a combined kidney and bone marrow transplant.

Regarding this clone: At the DNA level, this CDR3 is encoded by other sequences in the same sample as well. V usage is TRBV19 and J usage is TRBJ2-1; 11 positions match TRBD2. Germline lookup yields CDR1 LNHDA and CDR2 SQIVND (reference sequence). V dropped 9 bases and J dropped 6; count of bases not matched to a gene: 13. CDR3 length: 16 residues. For the CDR3, the DNA is TGTGCCAGCAGTGCCCGGGGACTAGCGGCGATCAATGAGCAGTTCTTC. It is translated as CASSARGLAAINEQFF.

This chain joins TRBV10-1 and TRBJ2-2, with a tentative D call TRBD1 (5 bases). Germline values: CDR1 WNHNN, CDR2 SYGVQD (reference sequence). The CDR3 consists of 13 residues. V was shortened by 6 bases and J by 5 bases, with 10 bases between the two germline ends. CDR3 nucleotide sequence: TGCGCCAGCAGCCGAGCAGGGACCGGGGAGCTGTTTTTT. Translation gives CASSRAGTGELFF.

V gene TRBV29-1 combines with J gene TRBJ2-1; D is unclear. Per germline, CDR1 SQVTM and CDR2 ANQGSEA. The CDR3 spans 12 residues. V shed 4 bases and J shed 0 bases, with 4 bases lying between them. The CDR3 is CSVGGSYNEQFF. CDR3 DNA sequence: TGCAGCGTTGGTGGCTCCTACAATGAGCAGTTCTTC.

This clone showed up just once. The V and J genes are TRBV7-3 and TRBJ2-1; TRBD1 matches at 9 bases. J was trimmed by 14 bases and V by 5 bases; bases with no gene match: 13. CDR1 SGHTA and CDR2 FQGTGA come from the germline V gene. The CDR3 is made up of 14 amino acids. DNA of the CDR3: TGTGCCAGCAGCCCGGAGGGACAGGGTATGCCTAAGTTCTTC. Translated, it gives CASSPEGQGMPKFF.

This chain's CDR3 is CASSTSPPGQYRDEQFF. As DNA, the CDR3 is TGTGCCAGTAGTACCTCCCCCCCGGGACAGTATCGCGATGAGCAGTTCTTC. The chain joins TRBV19 to TRBJ2-1; TRBD1 matches at 7 bases. This CDR3 comprises 17 residues. Germline V lookup: CDR1 LNHDA, CDR2 SQIVND (reference sequence). V lost 4 bases and J lost 8; bases outside the gene matches: 17.

This clone came up once. CDR3 nucleotide sequence: TGTGCCAGTAGTCTTTATACCGGGAGGGAGGACATTCAGTACTTC. Protein product: CASSLYTGREDIQYF. The V and J genes are TRBV19 and TRBJ2-4; 8 nucleotides agree with TRBD2. The V segment lost 5 bases and the J segment 8 bases; nucleotides outside the gene matches: 11. This CDR3 has 15 residues. Germline V gene sequence: CDR1 LNHDA, CDR2 SQIVND (reference sequence). The entire variable domain, with the rest obtained from reference TRBV19 and TRBJ2-4, is as follows: DGGITQSPKYLFRKEGQNVTLSCEQNLNHDAMYWYRQDPGQGLRLIYYSQIVNDFQKGDIAEGYSVSREKKESFPLTVTSAQKNPTAFYLCASSLYTGREDIQYFGAGTRLSVL.

This clone showed up just a few times. CDR3: CASSLGAPPEAFF. The CDR3 region has the DNA TGTGCCAGCAGTTTAGGGGCACCTCCAGAAGCTTTCTTT. The rearrangement uses TRBV28 and TRBJ1-1; maybe TRBD1 (5 bases). V was pared by 2 bases and J by 8 bases, with 12 bases between. The length of the CDR3 is 13 residues. Looked up from germline, CDR1 is MDHEN and CDR2 is SYDVKM.

The chain links TRBV30 to TRBJ2-7; D perhaps matches TRBD1 (6 bases). The germline V and J ends were trimmed by 4 bases and 0 bases, with 13 bases remaining between them. The CDR3 extends over 14 amino acids. The germline gives CDR1 GTSNPN, CDR2 SVGIG (reference sequence). Here the CDR3 reads CAWKATGFSYEQYF. CDR3 DNA sequence: TGTGCCTGGAAGGCGACAGGATTCTCCTACGAGCAGTACTTC.